This T cell receptor (beta chain) was identified during a study of T cell responses to AZD1222 COVID-19 vaccine. Study results and caveats: Repertoire sampling happened only post peak T cell response. At baseline, just a handful of AZD1222 recipients tested seropositive. Mostly white British, mostly female donors; authors suggested clonal diversity may be underestimated.

Sequencing was performed with immunoSEQ multiplex PCR; in TCRdb, only in-frame clones are kept and a portion is missing. Counted here are 110,000 or so clones, 82% occurring once; the ten biggest clones make up approximately 5.1%. The CDR3 runs to 15 residues. The germline V gene has CDR1 SGHNT and CDR2 YYREEE (reference sequence). V gave up 0 bases and J gave up 4 bases, with 8 bases separating them. Details on this clone: As yet, its antigen is unknown.

The V gene is TRBV5-4, the J gene TRBJ1-6; D might be TRBD1 (5 bases). The specimen comprised peripheral blood, sampled on day 0 of AZD1222 vaccination. This clonotype originated in an adult in good health. The chain's CDR3 is CASSLGDLYNSPLHF. CDR3 bases: TGTGCCAGCAGCTTGGGGGACCTTTATAATTCACCCCTCCACTTT.